This TCR beta chain originates from a study of spatial heterogeneity in lung cancer. The sample's time point: sample taken at primary tumor resection. TCRdb analysed the 5' RACE reads with MiXCR anew, one entry per CDR3 protein. This sample has about 24,000 distinct CDR3 sequences, with 8% to 10% found just once. Trimming left V 6 bases short and J 4 bases short, with 9 bases between. Germline V gives CDR1 MNHNS, CDR2 SASEGT. CDR3 length: 13 residues. This clonotype was seen at least ten times. Its matching antigen is unknown. Findings and caveats of the study: Tumor mutation counts were tracked by expanded intratumoral alpha and beta TCR counts.

The receptor was derived from a male donor with early-stage non-small cell lung cancer. The specimen was lung tumor tissue, collected at surgery. The genes are TRBV6-1 and TRBJ2-2; tentatively, D is TRBD1 (6 bases). The CDR3 protein is CASRARGTGELFF. CDR3 sequence (DNA): TGTGCCAGCAGAGCCAGGGGCACCGGGGAGCTGTTTTTT.